This TCR beta chain was captured by sequencing in a study of cytomegalovirus exposure and HLA in healthy donors. Use of 60 Vbeta and 13 Jbeta primers characterized the PCR. How the authors handled the data: Tens of millions of unique TCR beta chains, around 11 million of them shared, were counted by a later analysis. Clones were sequenced by immunoSEQ multiplex PCR, and TCRdb holds only the in-frame ones, with some missing. For V, J and clone size, that table is used; D and trimming come from the DNA. The sample has approximately 96,000 clones; the top ten hold just over 5.5%. To note about this clone: Its antigen is undetermined.

Findings and caveats of the study: Later genetic work tied a missense DCLRE1C variant to beta-chain V and J trimming.

This receptor was obtained from a girl aged 5-17 years in good health and CMV-seropositive. Material: PBMCs.

The CDR3 spells CASSPTVQGGNQPQHF. The CDR3, as DNA: TGTGCCAGCTCACCAACAGTACAGGGGGGCAATCAGCCCCAGCATTTT. The chain recombines TRBV18 with TRBJ1-5; 8 nucleotides line up with TRBD1. Germline V gene sequence: CDR1 KGHSH, CDR2 LQKENI. The CDR3 totals 16 residues. Losses at the gene ends were 2 bases for V and 2 bases for J; bases not matched to a gene: 5.